This TCR beta chain emerged from a study of OX40 agonist ivuxolimab in advanced cancers. Looking at the study overall: Enrolled patients in dose escalation had cancers that were hepatocellular carcinoma, melanoma, renal cell or head and neck cancer. Patients were 65% to 85% male with ages about 23 to 90, mean 60. Earlier anti-PD-1, anti-PD-L1 or anti-CTLA-4 therapy was permitted; over 35% had received some.

The repertoire was sequenced with immunoSEQ multiplex PCR; TCRdb's copy has only in-frame clones and lacks some. The sample shows around 70,000 clones, around four fifths of them seen only once. With baseline, cycle 4 day 1, and cycle 7 day 1 as timepoints, blood was sampled. Sample: CD4+ or CD8+ T cells sorted from blood, taken in a trial of the OX40 agonist ivuxolimab. The sequence was collected from an adult with an advanced solid tumor such as melanoma, head and neck, liver or kidney cancer.

DNA for the CDR3: TGTGCCAGCAGAGGGGATAGCAATCAGCCCCAGCATTTT. This encodes CASRGDSNQPQHF. The rearrangement links TRBV2 to TRBJ1-5, with a possible D match to TRBD1 (5 bases). The CDR3 totals 13 residues. The germline V gene encodes CDR1 SNHLY and CDR2 FYNNEI. V was shortened by 6 bases and J by 0 bases, with 6 bases between the two germline ends.